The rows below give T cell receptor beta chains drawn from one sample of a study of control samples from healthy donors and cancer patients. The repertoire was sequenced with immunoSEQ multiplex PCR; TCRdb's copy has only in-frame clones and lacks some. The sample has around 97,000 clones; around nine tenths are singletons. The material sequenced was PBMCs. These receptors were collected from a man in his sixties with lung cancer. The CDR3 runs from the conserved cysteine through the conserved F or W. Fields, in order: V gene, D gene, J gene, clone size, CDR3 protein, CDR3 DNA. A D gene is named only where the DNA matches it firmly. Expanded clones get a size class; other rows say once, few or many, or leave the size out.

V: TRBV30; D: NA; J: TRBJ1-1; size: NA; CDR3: CAWGRREIEAFF; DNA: TGTGCCTGGGGACGCAGGGAGATTGAAGCTTTCTTT
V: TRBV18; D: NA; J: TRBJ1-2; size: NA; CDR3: CASSPPAALNYGYTF; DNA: TGTGCCAGCTCACCACCGGCGGCGCTCAACTATGGCTACACCTTC
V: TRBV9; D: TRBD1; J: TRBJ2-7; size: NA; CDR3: CASSTSGTGSSYEQYF; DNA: TGTGCCAGCAGCACCTCCGGGACAGGAAGCTCCTACGAGCAGTACTTC
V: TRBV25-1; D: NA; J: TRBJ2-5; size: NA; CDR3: CASSDPGVFQETQYF; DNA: TGTGCCAGCAGTGACCCAGGGGTTTTCCAAGAGACCCAGTACTTC
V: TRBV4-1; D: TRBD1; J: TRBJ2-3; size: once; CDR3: CASSQEPQTGTDTQYF; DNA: TGCGCCAGCAGCCAAGAGCCTCAGACAGGGACAGATACGCAGTATTTT
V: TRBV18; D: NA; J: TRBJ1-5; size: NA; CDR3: CASSPGGGNQPQHF; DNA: TGTGCCAGCTCACCAGGGGGCGGCAATCAGCCCCAGCATTTT
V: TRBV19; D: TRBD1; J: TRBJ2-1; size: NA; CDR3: CASSLSGGGQGWNEQFF; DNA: TGTGCCAGTAGTTTGTCTGGTGGGGGACAGGGGTGGAATGAGCAGTTCTTC
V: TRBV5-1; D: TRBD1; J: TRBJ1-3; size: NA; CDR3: CASSLKTGGGNTIYF; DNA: TGCGCCAGCAGCTTGAAGACAGGGGGAGGAAACACCATATATTTT
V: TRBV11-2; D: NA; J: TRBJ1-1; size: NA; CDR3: CASSPRPNTEAFF; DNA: TGTGCCAGCAGCCCCAGACCAAACACTGAAGCTTTCTTT
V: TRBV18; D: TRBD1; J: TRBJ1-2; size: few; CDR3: CASSTGAVANYGYTF; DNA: TGTGCCAGCTCGACAGGGGCTGTCGCTAACTATGGCTACACCTTC
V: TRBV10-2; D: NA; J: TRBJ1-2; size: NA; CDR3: CASSGNRDYGYTF; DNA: TGCGCCAGCAGTGGAAACAGGGACTATGGCTACACCTTC
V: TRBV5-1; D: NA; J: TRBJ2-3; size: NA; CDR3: CASSLEGSTDTQYF; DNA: TGCGCCAGCAGCTTGGAAGGTAGCACAGATACGCAGTATTTT
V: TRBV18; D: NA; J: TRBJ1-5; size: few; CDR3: CASSRQENQPQHF; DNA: TGTGCCAGCTCCCGACAGGAGAATCAGCCCCAGCATTTT
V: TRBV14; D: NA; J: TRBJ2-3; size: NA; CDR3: CASSQERGFTDTQYF; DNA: TGTGCCAGCAGCCAAGAAAGAGGGTTCACAGATACGCAGTATTTT
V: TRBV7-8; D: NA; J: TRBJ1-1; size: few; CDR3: CASSLDTEAFF; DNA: TGTGCCAGCAGCTTAGACACTGAAGCTTTCTTT
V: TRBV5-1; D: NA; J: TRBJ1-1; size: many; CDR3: CASSHRDLNTEAFF; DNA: TGCGCCAGCAGCCATAGGGACTTGAACACTGAAGCTTTCTTT
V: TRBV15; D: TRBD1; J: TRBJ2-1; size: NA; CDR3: CATSRERNRGWNEQFF; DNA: TGTGCCACCAGCAGAGAAAGGAACAGGGGCTGGAATGAGCAGTTCTTC
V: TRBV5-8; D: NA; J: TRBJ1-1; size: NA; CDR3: CASSLRGQALGTEAFF; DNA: TGTGCCAGCAGCTTGAGAGGCCAGGCACTTGGCACTGAAGCTTTCTTT
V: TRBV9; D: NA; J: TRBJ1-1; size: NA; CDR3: CASSEGLLNTEAFF; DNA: TGTGCCAGCAGCGAGGGTCTTTTGAACACTGAAGCTTTCTTT
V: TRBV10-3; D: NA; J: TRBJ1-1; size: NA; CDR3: CAISLDGDTEAFF; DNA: TGTGCCATCAGTTTGGATGGAGACACTGAAGCTTTCTTT
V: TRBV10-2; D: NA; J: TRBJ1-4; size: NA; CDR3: CASSENRGISEKLFF; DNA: TGCGCCAGCAGTGAGAATCGGGGGATCAGTGAAAAACTGTTTTTT
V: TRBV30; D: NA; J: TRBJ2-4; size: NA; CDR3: CAWSGGSRNIQYF; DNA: TGTGCCTGGAGTGGGGGCAGCAGAAACATTCAGTACTTC
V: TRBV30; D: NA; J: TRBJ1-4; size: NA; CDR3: CAWSVLREKLFF; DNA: TGTGCCTGGAGTGTACTACGGGAAAAACTGTTTTTT
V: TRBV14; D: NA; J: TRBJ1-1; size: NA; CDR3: CASSPLRTVNTEAFF; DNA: TGTGCCAGCAGCCCCCTTAGGACGGTGAACACTGAAGCTTTCTTT
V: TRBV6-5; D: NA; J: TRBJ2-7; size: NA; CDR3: CASRMEGGGFYEQYF; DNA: TGTGCCAGCAGAATGGAGGGGGGTGGGTTCTACGAGCAGTACTTC
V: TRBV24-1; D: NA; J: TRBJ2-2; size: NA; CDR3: CATSDFRVGGVANTGELFF; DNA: TGTGCCACCAGTGATTTTAGGGTTGGGGGAGTAGCGAACACCGGGGAGCTGTTTTTT
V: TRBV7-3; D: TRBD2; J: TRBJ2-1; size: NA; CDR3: CASSPESTGTSGRGWYNEQFF; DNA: TGTGCCAGCAGCCCCGAATCGACCGGGACTAGCGGGCGGGGTTGGTACAATGAGCAGTTCTTC
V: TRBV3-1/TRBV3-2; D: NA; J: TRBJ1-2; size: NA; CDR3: CASSQASRSYGYTF; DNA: TGTGCCAGCAGCCAGGCCAGTCGCTCCTATGGCTACACCTTC
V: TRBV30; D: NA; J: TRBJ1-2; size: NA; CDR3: CAWSRQTNYGYTF; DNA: TGTGCCTGGAGTCGACAGACTAACTATGGCTACACCTTC
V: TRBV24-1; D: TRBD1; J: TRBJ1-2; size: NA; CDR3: CATSDPGQGNEGYTF; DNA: TGTGCCACCAGTGATCCGGGACAGGGGAATGAAGGCTACACCTTC
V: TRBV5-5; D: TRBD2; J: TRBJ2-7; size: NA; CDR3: CASSLNGGSSYEQYF; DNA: TGTGCCAGCAGCTTAAACGGGGGGAGCTCCTACGAGCAGTACTTC
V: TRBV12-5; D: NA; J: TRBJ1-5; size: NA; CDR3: CASGLGQASNQPQHF; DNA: TGTGCTAGTGGTTTGGGCCAGGCAAGCAATCAGCCCCAGCATTTT
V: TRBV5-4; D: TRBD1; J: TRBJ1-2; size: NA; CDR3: CASSFPGGGEDGYTF; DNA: TGTGCCAGCAGCTTCCCGGGAGGGGGCGAAGATGGCTACACCTTC
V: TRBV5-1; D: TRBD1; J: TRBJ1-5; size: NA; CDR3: CASSLEGQGGQPQHF; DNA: TGCGCCAGCAGCTTGGAGGGACAGGGAGGTCAGCCCCAGCATTTT
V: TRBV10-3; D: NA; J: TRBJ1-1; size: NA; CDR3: CAIRGGRLGDTEAFF; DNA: TGTGCCATCCGGGGGGGACGTCTTGGGGACACTGAAGCTTTCTTT
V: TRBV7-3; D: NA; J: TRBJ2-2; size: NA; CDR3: CASTLRTNTGELFF; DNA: TGTGCCAGCACCCTTAGGACGAACACCGGGGAGCTGTTTTTT
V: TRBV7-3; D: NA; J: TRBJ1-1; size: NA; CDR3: CASSLGKNTEAFF; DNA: TGTGCCAGCAGCTTAGGAAAGAACACTGAAGCTTTCTTT
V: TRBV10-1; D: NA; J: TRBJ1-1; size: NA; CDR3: CASSALGTEAFF; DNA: TGCGCCAGCAGTGCACTTGGAACTGAAGCTTTCTTT
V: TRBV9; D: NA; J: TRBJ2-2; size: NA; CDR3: CASSVQGNANTGELFF; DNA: TGTGCCAGCAGCGTTCAGGGTAATGCGAACACCGGGGAGCTGTTTTTT
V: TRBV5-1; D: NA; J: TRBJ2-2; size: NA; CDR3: CASSLAQFIVQGSGELFF; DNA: TGCGCCAGCAGCTTGGCCCAATTTATTGTACAGGGTTCCGGGGAGCTGTTTTTT
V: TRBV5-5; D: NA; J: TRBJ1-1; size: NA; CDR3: CASSLGEAQANTEAFF; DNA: TGTGCCAGCAGCCTGGGGGAGGCGCAGGCCAACACTGAAGCTTTCTTT
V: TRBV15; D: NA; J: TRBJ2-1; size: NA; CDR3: CATSRGSSSNEQFF; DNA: TGTGCCACCAGCAGAGGATCCAGCTCAAATGAGCAGTTCTTC
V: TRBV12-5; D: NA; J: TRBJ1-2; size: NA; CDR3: CASGLSQPDGVYGYTF; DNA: TGTGCTAGTGGTTTGTCTCAACCTGACGGGGTCTATGGCTACACCTTC
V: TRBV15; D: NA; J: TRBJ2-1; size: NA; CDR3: CATSRDPSYNEQFF; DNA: TGTGCCACCAGCAGAGATCCCTCCTACAATGAGCAGTTCTTC
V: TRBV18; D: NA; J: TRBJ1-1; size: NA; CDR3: CASSLDSLRTEAFF; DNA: TGTGCCAGCTCACTTGACTCACTACGGACTGAAGCTTTCTTT
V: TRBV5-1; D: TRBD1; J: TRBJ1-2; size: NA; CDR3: CASSLGQGGNYGYTF; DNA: TGCGCCAGCAGCTTGGGACAGGGAGGTAACTATGGCTACACCTTC
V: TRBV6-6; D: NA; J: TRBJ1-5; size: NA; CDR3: CASSTNQPQHF; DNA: TGTGCCAGCAGCACCAATCAGCCCCAGCATTTT
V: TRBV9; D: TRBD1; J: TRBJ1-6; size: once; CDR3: CASSPDRDSTSPLHF; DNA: TGTGCCAGCAGCCCAGACCGGGACAGCACCTCACCCCTCCACTTT
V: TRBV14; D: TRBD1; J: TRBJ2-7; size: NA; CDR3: CASSHQPPGQPYEQYF; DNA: TGTGCCAGCAGCCACCAACCGCCGGGACAGCCCTACGAGCAGTACTTC
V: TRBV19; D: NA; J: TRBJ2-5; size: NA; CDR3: CASSTSGRETQYF; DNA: TGTGCCAGTAGTACTTCAGGGAGGGAGACCCAGTACTTC